Below, 4 T cell receptor beta chains from the same sample are listed, as sequenced in a study of T cells in localized non-small cell lung cancer (dated by TCRdb to 2020 to 2022). Library construction relied on the immunoSEQ multiplex PCR assay. In its TCRdb copy, this immuneACCESS table keeps in-frame sequences only and misses some clones. Where compared with another copy, unresolved V genes explain less than half of these, and the others have no known cause. Counted in this sample were over 40,000 clones; about nine tenths of them appeared once. Together, the top ten hold over 2.5% of the sample. The starting material was peripheral blood, obtained before any cancer treatment. Receptors originate from a female donor older than 55 with stage I squamous cell lung carcinoma.

The rearrangement links TRBV27 to TRBJ1-5; TRBD1 is a possible D gene (6 bases). The CDR3 length is 13 residues. Germline assignment: CDR1 MNHEY and CDR2 SMNVEV (reference sequence). The V end was cut by 5 bases, the J end by 5 bases, with 10 bases between. Written as DNA, the CDR3 is TGTGCCAGCAGTCGGACAGTATATCAGCCCCAGCATTTT. Translation: CASSRTVYQPQHF.

V and J are TRBV30 and TRBJ1-2; D call uncertain. Germline V CDR1 and CDR2: GTSNPN, SVGIG (reference sequence). V lost 4 bases, J lost 4 bases, and 13 bases lay in between. This CDR3 has 13 amino acids. CDR3 region: CAWKGLMGYGYTF. DNA for the CDR3: TGTGCCTGGAAGGGCCTAATGGGCTATGGCTACACCTTC.

The V call is TRBV18, the J call TRBJ2-2, with D maybe TRBD1 (5 bases). CDR3 length: 14 amino acids. V was pared by 5 bases and J by 3 bases, with 10 bases between. In germline, CDR1 is KGHSH, CDR2 LQKENI. The DNA for the CDR3 is TGTGCCAGCTCATTCACCAGGGACACCGGGGAGCTGTTTTTT. It specifies CASSFTRDTGELFF.

With regard to this clone: Other DNA variants within this sample encode the same CDR3. The chain carries TRBV7-2 and TRBJ2-7; no clear D. V lost 6 bases to trimming and J lost 2 bases, with 8 bases between them. CDR3 length: 12 amino acids. CDR1 is SGHTA and CDR2 is FQGNSA in the germline V gene. Written as DNA, the CDR3 is TGTGCCAGCAGTTTGACTGCCTACGAGCAGTACTTC. It specifies CASSLTAYEQYF.